Listed here are 9 T cell receptor beta chains from one sample, sequenced in a study of shared clonotypes between healthy human individuals (dated by TCRdb to the early 2020s). The library relied on the immunoSEQ multiplex PCR assay. TCRdb took this table from immuneACCESS and kept in-frame rearrangements with V and J called. Such tables lack part of the clones; where checked against another copy, unresolved V genes explain under half of the gap, and the rest is unexplained. The table for this sample lists 2 million to 2.5 million clones; around 95% of them were counted only once. The ten most abundant clones make up roughly 0.13% of the sample. The material sequenced was naive CD4+ T cells sorted from blood. The cell subset or site label here, explained by the study, means: CD45RA+ positively selected. The receptor source for this set is a man aged 18 to 29 in good health.

Regarding this clone: At the DNA level, this CDR3 is encoded by other sequences in the same sample as well. This chain joins TRBV19 and TRBJ2-7; perhaps TRBD1 as D (5 bases). V was pared by 3 bases and J by 1 base, with 10 bases between. Germline V gives CDR1 LNHDA, CDR2 SQIVND (reference sequence). This CDR3 comprises 14 residues. The CDR3 sequence is CASSIDSLSYEQYF. CDR3 sequence (DNA): TGTGCCAGTAGTATCGACAGTTTATCCTACGAGCAGTACTTC.

The genes are TRBV5-6 and TRBJ1-2, with D unresolved. There are 14 residues in the CDR3. Trimming took 6 bases from V and 5 from J, leaving 17 bases between them. Looked up from germline, CDR1 is SGHDT and CDR2 is YYEEEE. The CDR3 nucleotides read TGTGCCAGCACCGTAGTTGGAGGTACTTATGGCTACACCTTC. This gives the protein CASTVVGGTYGYTF.

The chain combines TRBV2 with TRBJ2-1; 9 nucleotides match TRBD2. Looked up from germline, CDR1 is SNHLY and CDR2 is FYNNEI. Unmatched junction bases numbered 3, after V lost 0 bases and J lost 15 bases. This CDR3 is 12 amino acids long. The CDR3, as DNA: TGTGCCAGCAGTGAAGCGGGACTAGCTCCGTTCTTC. It codes for CASSEAGLAPFF. The whole variable domain, filled in from reference TRBV2 and TRBJ2-1, reads EPEVTQTPSHQVTQMGQEVILRCVPISNHLYFYWYRQILGQKVEFLVSFYNNEISEKSEIFDDQFSVERPDGSNFTLKIRSTKLEDSAMYFCASSEAGLAPFFGPGTRLTVL.

The J gene is TRBJ1-6, the V gene TRBV19; D ambiguous. The CDR3 sequence is 15 residues long. Trimming shortened V by 9 bases and J by 0 bases, and 12 bases separated the two germline ends. Germline lookup yields CDR1 LNHDA and CDR2 SQIVND (reference sequence). For the CDR3, the DNA is TGTGCCAGCTCCGGAAGTAGCTCCTATAATTCACCCCTCCACTTT. Its protein product is CASSGSSSYNSPLHF.

The genes are TRBV29-1 and TRBJ2-1, with 7 positions matching TRBD2. CDR1 is SQVTM, CDR2 ANQGSEA, per germline. The CDR3 has 13 residues. Unmatched junction bases numbered 9, after V lost 6 bases and J lost 7 bases. The CDR3 DNA reads as TGCAGCGTCCCCGGACTAGGGCTTAATGAGCAGTTCTTC. It yields the protein CSVPGLGLNEQFF.

The chain couples TRBV19 to TRBJ1-6, with 7 bases aligning to TRBD1. The V gene's germline CDR1 is LNHDA and CDR2 SQIVND (reference sequence). This CDR3 has 15 residues. V gave up 1 base and J gave up 7 bases; unmatched junction bases: 4. The CDR3 here is CASSIGGTENSPLHF. The CDR3 DNA sequence: TGTGCCAGTAGTATAGGCGGGACAGAGAATTCACCCCTCCACTTT.

The rearrangement joins TRBV6-5 to TRBJ1-1; no definite D call. The germline gives CDR1 MNHEY, CDR2 SVGAGI. V lost 0 bases and J 5 bases, leaving 13 bases between the germline ends. The CDR3 is made up of 15 amino acids. The CDR3 DNA follows: TGTGCCAGCAGTTACTCGAGACTTTACGAAACTGAAGCTTTCTTT. This encodes CASSYSRLYETEAFF.

This chain links TRBV6-5 with TRBJ2-2; unclear D gene. CDR1 and CDR2 (germline): MNHEY, SVGAGI. V was cut by 2 bases and J by 9 bases, with 16 bases left in between. This CDR3 has 15 amino acids. Here the CDR3 reads CASSYEGLSRRELFF. The CDR3 bases are TGTGCCAGCAGTTACGAAGGGCTGTCCCGCCGGGAGCTGTTTTTT.

The chain carries TRBV5-3 and TRBJ2-1; tentatively, D is TRBD1 (5 bases). TRBV5-3 is identified as an open reading frame with a role that is uncertain. Trimming took off 0 bases at V and 3 bases at J, with 13 bases between the two ends. There are 16 residues in the CDR3. Written as DNA, the CDR3 is TGTGCCAGAAGCTTGGGTCAGGGCGTAGGCTACAATGAGCAGTTCTTC. Translation gives CARSLGQGVGYNEQFF.